These 25 T cell receptor beta chains originate from one sample sequenced in a study of shared clonotypes between healthy human individuals. Assay: immunoSEQ multiplex PCR; the TCRdb copy retains only in-frame clones and omits some. The sample has 950,000 to 1,300,000 clones; roughly 70% are singletons. Material: memory CD4+ T cells sorted from blood. The subset was: CD45RA-negative fraction. These receptors were collected from a man aged 18 to 29 in good health.

The rearrangement links TRBV6-5 to TRBJ1-1, with D tentatively TRBD1 (5 bases). Germline lookup yields CDR1 MNHEY and CDR2 SVGAGI. This CDR3 contains 14 residues. The V gene lost 4 bases and the J gene lost 6 bases, with 15 bases spanning the gap. CDR3 coding DNA: TGTGCCAGCAGTTGGGGGGGTGTTGGCGCTGAAGCTTTCTTT. Translating gives CASSWGGVGAEAFF.

The rearrangement uses TRBV5-1 and TRBJ1-1; D perhaps matches TRBD1 (6 bases). Trimming left V 5 bases short and J 1 base short, with 15 bases between. The CDR3 runs to 15 residues. CDR1 is SGHRS, CDR2 YFSETQ, per germline. In DNA form, the CDR3 reads TGCGCCAGCAGGGAGACCGGGACACCGAACACTGAAGCTTTCTTT. It yields the protein CASRETGTPNTEAFF.

This chain links TRBV13 with TRBJ2-5; D not certain. This CDR3 region has 15 residues. Germline assignment: CDR1 PRHDT and CDR2 FYEKMQ (reference sequence). Trimming stripped 5 bases from V and 5 bases from J, with 18 bases between. This chain's CDR3 is CASSTTPRRKETQYF. CDR3 coding DNA: TGTGCCAGCAGCACGACTCCCCGGCGTAAGGAGACCCAGTACTTC.

This chain links TRBV14 with TRBJ1-2; a weak D match, TRBD1 (5 bases). The germline CDR1 and CDR2 sequences are SGHDN and FVKESK. The CDR3 loop spans 13 amino acids. Between the trimmed V and J ends, which lost 6 bases and 0 bases, there was a span of 8 bases. The CDR3 DNA reads as TGTGCCAGCAGTAGAGGGGCTAACTATGGCTACACCTTC. Its protein product is CASSRGANYGYTF.

The count of this clone is one. V is TRBV18 and J is TRBJ2-7; D perhaps matches TRBD2 (5 bases). Germline values: CDR1 KGHSH, CDR2 LQKENI. The germline V and J ends were trimmed by 5 bases and 3 bases, with 8 bases remaining between them. The CDR3 loop spans 12 amino acids. CDR3 in amino acids: CASSMSGYEQYF. The CDR3 bases are TGTGCCAGCTCAATGAGCGGCTACGAGCAGTACTTC.

This sequence joins TRBV6-6 and TRBJ2-7; the match to TRBD1 covers 10 bases. The CDR3 runs 14 residues. Trimming removed 6 bases from V and 1 base from J; junction bases left unmatched: 3. Looked up from germline, CDR1 is MNHNY and CDR2 is SVGAGI (reference sequence). DNA for the CDR3: TGTGCCAGCAGACCGGGACAGGGGTCCTACGAGCAGTACTTC. As protein: CASRPGQGSYEQYF.

V and J are TRBV6-1 and TRBJ1-4; weak D call: TRBD1 (5 bases). Trimming cost V 2 bases and J 8 bases, with 15 bases left between them. The CDR3 is 15 residues long. The germline gives CDR1 MNHNS, CDR2 SASEGT. As DNA, the CDR3 is TGTGCCAGCAGTGAACAAGGGGTTCCGGGGGAAAAACTGTTTTTT. This codes for CASSEQGVPGEKLFF.

This clone was recorded many times. V is TRBV5-6 and J is TRBJ1-1; 10 positions match TRBD1. The CDR3 sequence is 15 residues long. Trimming removed 5 bases from V and 2 bases from J; junction bases left unmatched: 6. The germline V gene encodes CDR1 SGHDT and CDR2 YYEEEE. CDR3: CASSWTGGKNTEAFF. In DNA, the CDR3 is TGTGCCAGCAGTTGGACAGGGGGAAAAAACACTGAAGCTTTCTTT.

This sequence joins TRBV5-4 and TRBJ1-1; 10 positions agree with TRBD1. V gave up 4 bases and J gave up 5 bases; unmatched junction bases: 2. The CDR3 is made up of 13 amino acids. The germline CDR1 and CDR2 sequences are SGHNT and YYREEE (reference sequence). This CDR3 is CASSRDRGTEAFF. In DNA form, the CDR3 reads TGTGCCAGCAGCCGGGACAGGGGAACTGAAGCTTTCTTT. Complete variable domain (other parts from reference TRBV5-4 and TRBJ1-1): ETGVTQSPTHLIKTRGQQVTLRCSSQSGHNTVSWYQQALGQGPQFIFQYYREEENGRGNFPPRFSGLQFPNYSSELNVNALELDDSALYLCASSRDRGTEAFFGQGTRLTVV.

As DNA, the CDR3 is TGTGCCAGCAGCTTATCGGCTAGCGGCGCGAACACCGGGGAGCTGTTTTTT. Residues: CASSLSASGANTGELFF. This sequence joins TRBV7-6 and TRBJ2-2, with 7 bases identical to TRBD2. With V trimmed by 2 bases and J by 0 bases, 6 bases remained unmatched. CDR1 is SGHVS, CDR2 FNYEAQ, per germline. This CDR3 spans 17 amino acids. The full variable domain, in which reference TRBV7-6 and TRBJ2-2 provide the parts outside the CDR3, is GAGVSQSPRYKVTKRGQDVALRCDPISGHVSLYWYRQALGQGPEFLTYFNYEAQQDKSGLPNDRFSAERPEGSISTLTIQRTEQRDSAMYRCASSLSASGANTGELFFGEGSRLTVL.

The CDR3 is CASGLAGPITYNEQFF. CDR3 nucleotides: TGTGCGAGCGGGCTAGCGGGTCCCATAACCTACAATGAGCAGTTCTTC. The chain uses TRBV14 and TRBJ2-1, with 8 bases lining up with TRBD2. The germline V gene has CDR1 SGHDN and CDR2 FVKESK. This CDR3 has 16 amino acids. The full variable domain, with the rest looked up from reference TRBV14 and TRBJ2-1, is EAGVTQFPSHSVIEKGQTVTLRCDPISGHDNLYWYRRVMGKEIKFLLHFVKESKQDESGMPNNRFLAERTGGTYSTLKVQPAELEDSGVYFCASGLAGPITYNEQFFGPGTRLTVL.

This sequence joins TRBV14 and TRBJ2-5, with D possibly TRBD2 on 5 matching bases. CDR3 length: 13 residues. Germline V gene data show CDR1 as SGHDN and CDR2 as FVKESK. Trimming left V 2 bases short and J 11 bases short, with 15 bases between. The CDR3 reads CASSQSEALAQYF. CDR3 sequence (DNA): TGTGCCAGCAGCCAATCGGAGGCCCTTGCACAGTACTTC.

With respect to this clone: The same CDR3 is also encoded by other DNA sequences in this sample. The V call is TRBV19, the J call TRBJ1-2; TRBD1 matches at 7 bases. This CDR3 is built from 14 residues. With 6 bases clipped from V and 2 bases from J, the junction kept 6 bases outside the gene matches. CDR1 and CDR2 (germline): LNHDA, SQIVND (reference sequence). CDR3 protein: CASRRQGSNYGYTF. CDR3 DNA sequence: TGTGCCAGTAGGCGACAGGGTTCCAACTATGGCTACACCTTC.

In regard to this clone: Other DNA sequences in the sample encode the same CDR3. The V call is TRBV5-4, the J call TRBJ1-2, with a tentative D call TRBD1 (5 bases). Trimming removed 0 bases from V and 5 bases from J, with 14 bases in between. Germline assignment: CDR1 SGHNT and CDR2 YYREEE (reference sequence). The CDR3 length is 15 residues. The CDR3 protein is CASSLALRGEYGYTF. Here the CDR3 DNA reads TGTGCCAGCAGCTTGGCCCTGCGAGGGGAATATGGCTACACCTTC.

This rearrangement joins TRBV19 to TRBJ2-7, with D perhaps being TRBD1 or TRBD2 (6 bases each). CDR1 and CDR2 (germline): LNHDA, SQIVND (reference sequence). The CDR3 runs 15 residues. The germline V and J ends were trimmed by 6 bases and 0 bases, with 15 bases remaining between them. The CDR3 DNA is TGTGCCAGTAGCGCCCCAGGGGAGGTCTCCTACGAGCAGTACTTC. Its protein is CASSAPGEVSYEQYF. Looking up the rest from reference TRBV19 and TRBJ2-7 gives the full variable domain: DGGITQSPKYLFRKEGQNVTLSCEQNLNHDAMYWYRQDPGQGLRLIYYSQIVNDFQKGDIAEGYSVSREKKESFPLTVTSAQKNPTAFYLCASSAPGEVSYEQYFGPGTRLTVT.

The J gene is TRBJ2-3, the V gene TRBV19; 7 bases are a match to TRBD1. The junction had 6 bases not matched to a gene; V was cut back by 6 bases and J by 3 bases. This CDR3 has 14 amino acids. Germline CDR1 is LNHDA and CDR2 is SQIVND (reference sequence). The DNA for the CDR3 is TGTGCCAGTAGAGACAGGGCCGGGACAGATACGCAGTATTTT. This gives the protein CASRDRAGTDTQYF.

Points on this clone: A much larger clonotype is one base distant, so this may be a read error. The chain employs TRBV7-3 and TRBJ2-3; TRBD2 is a possible D gene (7 bases). Germline V gene data show CDR1 as SGHTA and CDR2 as FQGTGA. V lost 2 bases and J 0 bases, leaving 9 bases between the germline ends. This CDR3 is built from 15 residues. The CDR3 bases are TGTGCCAGCAGCTTAGGGGGGGCTAGCACAGATACGCAGTATTTT. Translation: CASSLGGASTDTQYF.

Points on this clone: The junction shows a germline mismatch at one end, possibly a read error. The chain recombines TRBV7-7 with TRBJ2-5, with a tentative D call TRBD1 (5 bases). Germline-derived CDR1 and CDR2 are SSHAT and FNYEAQ (reference sequence). This CDR3 contains 13 residues. CDR3 bases: TGTGCTAGCAGCTCAGGGATAGGTGAGACCCAGTACTTC. Protein product: CASSSGIGETQYF.

This chain uses TRBV2 with TRBJ1-5, with D possibly TRBD1 on 5 matching bases. The ends were cut back, 10 bases at V and 0 bases at J, with 13 bases in the middle. CDR1 is SNHLY and CDR2 is FYNNEI in the germline V gene. The CDR3 has 14 residues. The CDR3 coding sequence is TGTGCCACCAGGGAGGGCAATAGCAATCAGCCCCAGCATTTT. Translated, it gives CATREGNSNQPQHF.

The CDR3 loop reads CACNLAGASEQYF. CDR3 in DNA: TGTGCCTGTAACCTAGCGGGAGCTTCCGAGCAGTACTTC. This chain connects TRBV30 to TRBJ2-7, with 10 bases matching TRBD2. CDR1 is GTSNPN and CDR2 is SVGIG in the germline V gene (reference sequence). The CDR3 consists of 13 residues. Unmatched junction bases numbered 8, after V lost 6 bases and J lost 6 bases.

This clone appeared many times. The chain carries TRBV29-1 and TRBJ1-3; D ambiguous. Per germline, CDR1 SQVTM and CDR2 ANQGSEA. V was trimmed by 7 bases and J by 2 bases, leaving 6 bases between them. This CDR3 has 11 residues. The DNA for the CDR3 is TGCAGCGGAAAGGCTGGAAACACCATATATTTT. Protein sequence: CSGKAGNTIYF.

The chain has TRBV19 and TRBJ2-2; D ambiguous. The CDR3 length is 14 residues. Trimming removed 8 bases at V and 4 bases at J, with 14 bases between. From germline, CDR1 is LNHDA and CDR2 SQIVND (reference sequence). The CDR3 nucleotides read TGTGCCAGTCTCGGGCGGACGGTCACCGGGGAGCTGTTTTTT. This codes for CASLGRTVTGELFF.

This CDR3 is CASSLTGTQYNEQFF. CDR3 in DNA: TGTGCCAGCAGCTTAACGGGGACACAGTACAATGAGCAGTTCTTC. This sequence joins TRBV7-2 and TRBJ2-1; possible D gene TRBD1, 6 bases. CDR3 length: 15 residues. V was shortened by 2 bases and J by 4 bases, with 12 bases between the two germline ends. Germline-derived CDR1 and CDR2 are SGHTA and FQGNSA.

This chain joins TRBV19 and TRBJ2-3; the D is unclear. Germline loops: CDR1 LNHDA, CDR2 SQIVND (reference sequence). The length of the CDR3 is 20 residues. With 2 bases removed from V and 1 base from J, the gap between germline ends came to 25 bases. The CDR3 sequence: CASSIRRSPISIYGTDTQYF. CDR3 DNA: TGTGCCAGTAGTATAAGGCGGTCTCCTATCTCAATTTATGGCACAGATACGCAGTATTTT. The full variable domain, rest sourced from reference TRBV19 and TRBJ2-3, is DGGITQSPKYLFRKEGQNVTLSCEQNLNHDAMYWYRQDPGQGLRLIYYSQIVNDFQKGDIAEGYSVSREKKESFPLTVTSAQKNPTAFYLCASSIRRSPISIYGTDTQYFGPGTRLTVL.

There are many counts of this clone. The J gene is TRBJ2-7, the V gene TRBV6-1; either TRBD1 or TRBD2 may supply D (5 bases each). CDR3 size: 13 residues. The germline V and J ends were trimmed by 5 bases and 2 bases, with 10 bases remaining between them. CDR1 is MNHNS and CDR2 is SASEGT in the germline V gene. Here the CDR3 DNA reads TGTGCCAGCAGTCGGGACCTTACCTACGAGCAGTACTTC. It is translated as CASSRDLTYEQYF.